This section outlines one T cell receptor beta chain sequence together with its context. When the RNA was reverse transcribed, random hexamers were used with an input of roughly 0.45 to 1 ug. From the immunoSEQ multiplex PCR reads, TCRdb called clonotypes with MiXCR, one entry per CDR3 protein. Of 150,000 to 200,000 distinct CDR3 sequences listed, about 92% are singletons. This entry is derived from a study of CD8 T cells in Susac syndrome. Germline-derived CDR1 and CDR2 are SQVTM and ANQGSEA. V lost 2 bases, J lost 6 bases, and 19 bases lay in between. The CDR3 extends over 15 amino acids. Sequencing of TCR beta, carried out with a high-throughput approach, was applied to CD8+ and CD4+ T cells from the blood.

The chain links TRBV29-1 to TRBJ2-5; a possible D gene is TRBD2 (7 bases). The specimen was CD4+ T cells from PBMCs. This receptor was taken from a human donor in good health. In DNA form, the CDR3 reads TGCAGCGTTGAAAAAGGCTCGTTCGGGGGGCAGACCCAGTACTTC. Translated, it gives CSVEKGSFGGQTQYF.